Sequencing of this T cell receptor (beta chain) was carried out in a study of patients and donors after allogeneic stem cell transplantation. V dropped 3 bases and J dropped 3 bases, with 13 bases sitting between them. The CDR3 length is 14 residues. The V gene's germline CDR1 is SGHRS and CDR2 YFSETQ. TCRdb re-analysed the RT-PCR reads in MiXCR, keeping a single row per CDR3 protein. The sample consists of approximately 27,000 distinct CDR3 sequences, around 7.9% of them appearing once. This clonotype was obtained from a human donor who was either an allogeneic HSCT recipient or a stem cell or donor lymphocyte infusion donor (not recorded which). It is not recorded whose cells these are; they may come from a transplant donor. Sequencing was carried out using blood, either unsorted or a sorted T cell fraction (not recorded which). The genes are TRBV5-1 and TRBJ2-7, with D perhaps given as TRBD1 or TRBD2 (5 bases each). In nucleotides, the CDR3 is TGCGCCAGCAGCTCCGGGACGGGCGGCTACGAGCAGTACTTC. As protein: CASSSGTGGYEQYF.